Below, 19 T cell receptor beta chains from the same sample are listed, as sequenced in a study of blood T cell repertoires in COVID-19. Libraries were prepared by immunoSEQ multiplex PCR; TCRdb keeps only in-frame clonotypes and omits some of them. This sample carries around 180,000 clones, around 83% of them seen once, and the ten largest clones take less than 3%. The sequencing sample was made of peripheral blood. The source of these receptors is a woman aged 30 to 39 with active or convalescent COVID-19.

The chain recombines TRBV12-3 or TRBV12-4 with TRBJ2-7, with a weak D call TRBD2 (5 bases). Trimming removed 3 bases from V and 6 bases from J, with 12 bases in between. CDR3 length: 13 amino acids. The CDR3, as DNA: TGTGCCAGCAGTTTCGGGGTCCTTTCCGAGCAGTACTTC. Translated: CASSFGVLSEQYF.

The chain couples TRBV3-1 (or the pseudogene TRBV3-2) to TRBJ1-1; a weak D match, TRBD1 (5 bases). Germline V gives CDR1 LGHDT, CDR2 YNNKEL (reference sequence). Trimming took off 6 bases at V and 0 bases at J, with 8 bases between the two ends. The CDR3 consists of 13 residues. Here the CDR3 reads CASRLQVNTEAFF. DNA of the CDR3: TGTGCCAGCAGGTTACAGGTGAACACTGAAGCTTTCTTT.

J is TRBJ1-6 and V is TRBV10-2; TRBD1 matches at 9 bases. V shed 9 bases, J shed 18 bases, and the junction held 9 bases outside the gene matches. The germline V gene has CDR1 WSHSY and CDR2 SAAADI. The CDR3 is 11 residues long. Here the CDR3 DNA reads TGCGCCAGTATGATACAGGGGGCGCACCACTTT. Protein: CASMIQGAHHF.

The CDR3 sequence: CATSAYNEQFF. In nucleotides, the CDR3 is TGTGCCACCAGTGCATACAATGAGCAGTTCTTC. The chain joins TRBV24-1 to TRBJ2-1; D gene unclear. From germline, CDR1 is KGHDR and CDR2 SFDVKD. CDR3 length equals 11 residues. V lost 5 bases, J lost 4 bases, and 2 bases lay in between.

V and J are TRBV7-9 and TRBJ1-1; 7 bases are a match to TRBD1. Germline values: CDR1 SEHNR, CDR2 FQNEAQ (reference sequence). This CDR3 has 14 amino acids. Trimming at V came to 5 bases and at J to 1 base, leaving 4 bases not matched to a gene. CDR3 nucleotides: TGTGCCAGCAGCGTCAGACAGGGGAACACTGAAGCTTTCTTT. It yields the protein CASSVRQGNTEAFF.

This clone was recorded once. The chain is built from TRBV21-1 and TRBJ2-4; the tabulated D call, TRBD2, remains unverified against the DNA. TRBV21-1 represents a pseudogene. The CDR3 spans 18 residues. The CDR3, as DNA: TGTGCCAGCAGCAAAACACTAGCGGACGGTCTAGCCAAAAACATTCAGTACTTC. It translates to CASSKTLADGLAKNIQYF.

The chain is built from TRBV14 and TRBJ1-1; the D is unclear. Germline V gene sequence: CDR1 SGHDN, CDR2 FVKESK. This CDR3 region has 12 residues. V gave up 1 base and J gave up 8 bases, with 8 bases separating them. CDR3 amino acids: CASSQGTVEAFF. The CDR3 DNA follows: TGTGCCAGCAGCCAAGGAACAGTGGAAGCTTTCTTT.

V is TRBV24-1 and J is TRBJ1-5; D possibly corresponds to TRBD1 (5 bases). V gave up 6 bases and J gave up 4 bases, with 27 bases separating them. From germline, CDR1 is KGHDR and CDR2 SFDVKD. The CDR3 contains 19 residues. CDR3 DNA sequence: TGTGCCACCAGTCACCGGGACTCTTTCCGACTTCCTCTTAATCAGCCCCAGCATTTT. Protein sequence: CATSHRDSFRLPLNQPQHF.

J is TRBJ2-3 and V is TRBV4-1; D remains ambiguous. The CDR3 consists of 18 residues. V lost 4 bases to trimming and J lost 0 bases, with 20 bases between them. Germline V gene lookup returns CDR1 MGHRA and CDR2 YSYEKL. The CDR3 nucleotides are TGCGCCAGCAGCCCCGACCCGGGTCCGTCCCTTAGCACAGATACGCAGTATTTT. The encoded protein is CASSPDPGPSLSTDTQYF.

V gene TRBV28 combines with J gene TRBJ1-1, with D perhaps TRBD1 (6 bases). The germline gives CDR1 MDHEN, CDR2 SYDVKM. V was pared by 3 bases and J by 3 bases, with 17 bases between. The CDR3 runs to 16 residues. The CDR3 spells CASSFVFRGPDTEAFF. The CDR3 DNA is TGTGCCAGCAGTTTTGTGTTCAGGGGCCCAGACACTGAAGCTTTCTTT.

The CDR3 spells CASSYPRTGSAGEQFF. CDR3 nucleotide sequence: TGTGCCAGCAGTTACCCGCGGACAGGGTCCGCAGGGGAGCAGTTCTTC. The chain joins TRBV6-5 to TRBJ2-1; 8 positions agree with TRBD1. The germline V gene has CDR1 MNHEY and CDR2 SVGAGI. The CDR3 loop spans 16 amino acids. The V and J ends lost 2 bases and 10 bases, in that order; junction bases with no gene match: 13.

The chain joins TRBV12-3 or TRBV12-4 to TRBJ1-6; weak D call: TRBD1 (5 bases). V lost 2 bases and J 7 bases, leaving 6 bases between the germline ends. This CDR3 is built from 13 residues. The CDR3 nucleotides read TGTGCCAGCAGTTTAAGGGGAAATTCACCCCTCCACTTT. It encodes CASSLRGNSPLHF.

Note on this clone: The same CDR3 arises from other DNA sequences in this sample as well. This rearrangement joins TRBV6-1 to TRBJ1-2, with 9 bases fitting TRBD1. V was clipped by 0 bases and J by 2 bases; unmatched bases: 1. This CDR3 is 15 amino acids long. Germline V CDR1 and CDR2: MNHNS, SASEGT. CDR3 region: CASSEAGQGNYGYTF. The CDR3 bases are TGTGCCAGCAGTGAAGCGGGACAGGGAAACTATGGCTACACCTTC.

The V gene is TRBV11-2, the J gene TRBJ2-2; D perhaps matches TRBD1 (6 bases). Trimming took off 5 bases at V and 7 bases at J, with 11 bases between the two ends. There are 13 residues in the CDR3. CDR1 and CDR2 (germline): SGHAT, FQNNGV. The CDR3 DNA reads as TGTGCCAGCAGCCTCGGACAGCGCGGGGAGCTGTTTTTT. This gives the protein CASSLGQRGELFF.

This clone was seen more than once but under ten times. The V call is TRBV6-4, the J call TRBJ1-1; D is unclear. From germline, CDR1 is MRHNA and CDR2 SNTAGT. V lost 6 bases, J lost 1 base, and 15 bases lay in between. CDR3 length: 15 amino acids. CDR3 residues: CASRGLKETNTEAFF. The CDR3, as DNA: TGTGCCAGCAGGGGCCTTAAGGAAACGAACACTGAAGCTTTCTTT.

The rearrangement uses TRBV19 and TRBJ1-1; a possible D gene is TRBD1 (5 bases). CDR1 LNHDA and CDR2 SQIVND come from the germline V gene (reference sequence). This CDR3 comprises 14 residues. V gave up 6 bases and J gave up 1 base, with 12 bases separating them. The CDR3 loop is CASRTQGTNTEAFF. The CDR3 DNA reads TGTGCCAGTAGAACCCAGGGAACGAACACTGAAGCTTTCTTT.

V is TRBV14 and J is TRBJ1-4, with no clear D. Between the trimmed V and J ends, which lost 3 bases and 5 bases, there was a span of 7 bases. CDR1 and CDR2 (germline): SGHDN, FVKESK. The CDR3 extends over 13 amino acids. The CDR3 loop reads CASSHRRNEKLFF. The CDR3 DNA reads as TGTGCCAGCAGCCACAGGAGGAATGAAAAACTGTTTTTT.

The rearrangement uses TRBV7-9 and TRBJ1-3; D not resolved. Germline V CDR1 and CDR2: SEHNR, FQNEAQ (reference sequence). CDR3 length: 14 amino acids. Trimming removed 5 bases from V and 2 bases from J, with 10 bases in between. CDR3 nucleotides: TGTGCCAGCAGCCGTAGGAGGACTGGAAACACCATATATTTT. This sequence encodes CASSRRRTGNTIYF.

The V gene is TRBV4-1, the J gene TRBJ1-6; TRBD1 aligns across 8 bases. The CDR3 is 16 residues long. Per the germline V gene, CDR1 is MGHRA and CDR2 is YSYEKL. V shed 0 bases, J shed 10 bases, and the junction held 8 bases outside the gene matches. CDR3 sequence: CASSQESQGAGSPLHF. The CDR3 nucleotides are TGCGCCAGCAGCCAAGAAAGCCAGGGGGCCGGATCACCCCTCCACTTT.